This T cell receptor beta chain was sequenced for a study of T cells after yellow fever vaccination. Whole-study results and caveats: Researchers cautioned that FACS-sorted repertoires could harbor abundant clonotypes contaminating from the bulk population.

Each CDR3 protein is one row after TCRdb ran MiXCR on the 5' RACE reads. This sample has hundreds of thousands of distinct CDR3 sequences, with about 14% found just once. J gave up 2 bases and V 2 bases, and 4 bases lay outside the gene matches. The CDR3 sequence is 14 residues long. In germline, CDR1 is SGDLS, CDR2 YYNGEE. This clonotype has only a few counts. What it recognizes is unknown. V and J are TRBV9 and TRBJ2-7; 7 bases are a match to TRBD2. The sequencing used PBMCs, collected on the day of the yellow fever booster vaccination. This TCR was recovered from a man aged 30-40 years who received the YFV17D yellow fever vaccine. CDR3 amino acids: CASSVRTSPYEQYF. The CDR3 DNA follows: TGTGCCAGCAGCGTCCGGACTAGTCCCTACGAGCAGTACTTC.